This T cell receptor (beta chain) is from a study of shared clonotypes between healthy human individuals. About the research overall: There were three CD4 naive, three CD4 memory, two CD8 naive and one CD8 memory plates per donor.

The CDR3 loop spans 18 amino acids. The trim removed 4 bases at V and 0 bases at J, leaving 10 bases unmatched. Germline CDR1 is SGHDT and CDR2 is YYEEEE. Adults of Caucasian background living in Nashville, Tennessee made up all donors. About this clone itself: Its target is unknown.

The table came from immunoSEQ multiplex PCR; TCRdb's copy has only in-frame clones and leaves some out. The sample lists roughly 640,000 clones, around 97% seen once, with about 0.057% in the top ten. Study-wide findings and caveats: Rarefaction analysis demonstrated incomplete sorted-subset sequencing notwithstanding large depth.

Sample: naive CD4+ T cells sorted from blood. Sample subset: CD45RA+ positively selected. V is TRBV5-6 and J is TRBJ2-6, with 7 positions matching TRBD1. The source is a woman aged 25 to 39 in good health. DNA of the CDR3: TGTGCCAGCAGCCGAAAGGGACAGCGGAACTCTGGGGCCAACGTCCTGACTTTC. The encoded protein is CASSRKGQRNSGANVLTF.